The 32 T cell receptor beta chains presented below share a single source sample, sequenced in a study of blood T cell repertoires in COVID-19. Using immunoSEQ multiplex PCR, the repertoire was profiled, and TCRdb retains in-frame clones only, with some absent. The table includes more than 95,000 clones, 87% detected once. Sequences were obtained from peripheral blood. The receptors shown here come from a man aged 45-65 years with acute or convalescent COVID-19.

V gene TRBV3-1 (or the pseudogene TRBV3-2) combines with J gene TRBJ2-1; 12 bases map to TRBD2. CDR3 size: 15 residues. V dropped 4 bases and J dropped 8; count of bases not matched to a gene: 6. In germline, CDR1 is LGHDT, CDR2 YNNKEL (reference sequence). The CDR3 nucleotides read TGTGCCAGCAGCCGCAGACTAGCGGGAGCGCATGAGCAGTTCTTC. This encodes CASSRRLAGAHEQFF.

The chain employs TRBV30 and TRBJ2-1; 16 positions match TRBD2. CDR1 and CDR2 (germline): GTSNPN, SVGIG (reference sequence). The CDR3 has 16 residues. Trimming cost V 5 bases and J 8 bases; bases outside gene matches: 9. CDR3 nucleotide sequence: TGTGCCTGGCATTGGGGGGGACTAGCGGGAGGGTATGAGCAGTTCTTC. Its protein product is CAWHWGGLAGGYEQFF.

This sequence joins TRBV25-1 and TRBJ1-4; 9 nucleotides align to TRBD1. This CDR3 is built from 16 residues. The germline CDR1 and CDR2 sequences are MGHDK and SYGVNS. V lost 1 base to trimming and J lost 5 bases; unmatched junction nucleotides: 5. In nucleotides, the CDR3 is TGTGCCAGCAGTGAATGGGGGGGGACAGGGAATGAAAAACTGTTTTTT. Translating gives CASSEWGGTGNEKLFF.

This rearrangement joins TRBV12-3 or TRBV12-4 to TRBJ2-1, with 16 nucleotides matching TRBD2. Trimming removed 8 bases from V and 15 bases from J; junction bases left unmatched: 7. This CDR3 region has 13 residues. CDR3 region: CASEPGLAGGAFF. CDR3 sequence (DNA): TGTGCCAGCGAGCCGGGACTAGCGGGGGGGGCGTTCTTC.

The CDR3, as DNA: TGTGCCAGCAGTGAAGTTCTAGCGGGAGTCGGTGAGCAGTTCTTC. Residues: CASSEVLAGVGEQFF. The J gene is TRBJ2-1, the V gene TRBV6-1; TRBD2 matches at 10 bases. The germline V gene encodes CDR1 MNHNS and CDR2 SASEGT. This CDR3 has 15 amino acids. After removal of 1 base from V and 9 bases from J, the junction contained 6 bases not matched to a gene.

V gene TRBV5-1 combines with J gene TRBJ1-1, with D perhaps matching TRBD1 (6 bases). V lost 3 bases, J lost 1 base, and 13 bases lay in between. Germline V lookup: CDR1 SGHRS, CDR2 YFSETQ. The CDR3 totals 15 residues. DNA for the CDR3: TGCGCCAGCAGCTCTGGCGACAGGAAGAACACTGAAGCTTTCTTT. This gives the protein CASSSGDRKNTEAFF.

J is TRBJ1-2 and V is TRBV29-1; 9 nucleotides align to TRBD1. The junction had 1 base not matched to a gene; V was cut back by 3 bases and J by 2 bases. The V gene's germline CDR1 is SQVTM and CDR2 ANQGSEA. CDR3 length equals 13 residues. CDR3 DNA sequence: TGCAGCGTTGATGGGACAGGGAACTATGGCTACACCTTC. Its protein product is CSVDGTGNYGYTF.

The chain links TRBV9 to TRBJ1-4; 10 nucleotides align to TRBD1. This CDR3 contains 15 residues. From germline, CDR1 is SGDLS and CDR2 YYNGEE. V was pared by 4 bases and J by 7 bases, with 7 bases of the junction left unmatched. CDR3 coding DNA: TGTGCCAGCAGCAGACAGGGGGCGAGCGGTGAAAAACTGTTTTTT. This codes for CASSRQGASGEKLFF.

This chain connects TRBV3-1 (or the pseudogene TRBV3-2) to TRBJ2-1, with D possibly TRBD2 on 5 matching bases. Germline loops: CDR1 LGHDT, CDR2 YNNKEL (reference sequence). Trimming took off 4 bases at V and 7 bases at J, with 14 bases between the two ends. The CDR3 totals 14 residues. The CDR3: CASSPRASFNEQFF. The CDR3 DNA reads TGTGCCAGCAGCCCGCGGGCTAGCTTTAATGAGCAGTTCTTC.

The J gene is TRBJ1-1, the V gene TRBV5-1; D is unclear. The V end lost 2 bases, the J end lost 5 bases, and 19 bases lay between the germline ends. CDR1 is SGHRS, CDR2 YFSETQ, per germline. The CDR3 length is 16 residues. Here the CDR3 DNA reads TGCGCCAGCAGCTTCGTGTTCAGGCAGTCTCAAACTGAAGCTTTCTTT. It is translated as CASSFVFRQSQTEAFF.

The chain has TRBV27 and TRBJ2-3; no clear D gene. V was cut by 3 bases and J by 0 bases, with 16 bases left in between. Germline V gene data show CDR1 as MNHEY and CDR2 as SMNVEV (reference sequence). The CDR3 is made up of 17 amino acids. CDR3 in DNA: TGTGCCAGCAGTTTTTTCCCTCTTCGTTCGAGCACAGATACGCAGTATTTT. This gives the protein CASSFFPLRSSTDTQYF.

Worth noting for this clone: A much larger clone differs by one base, so this may be a read error. The chain has TRBV11-2 and TRBJ2-7; 12 nucleotides line up with TRBD2. Losses at the gene ends were 5 bases for V and 3 bases for J; bases not matched to a gene: 2. The germline V gene has CDR1 SGHAT and CDR2 FQNNGV. This CDR3 spans 14 amino acids. CDR3: CASSLTSGSYEQYF. In DNA, the CDR3 is TGTGCCAGCAGCCTGACTAGCGGGAGCTACGAGCAGTACTTC.

This chain links TRBV4-1 with TRBJ1-2, with D unclear. Trimming stripped 2 bases from V and 1 base from J, with 5 bases between. The CDR3 contains 13 residues. CDR1 is MGHRA, CDR2 YSYEKL, per germline. CDR3 nucleotide sequence: TGCGCCAGCAGCCAAAACAGTAACTATGGCTACACCTTC. It translates to CASSQNSNYGYTF.

This clone was counted at least ten times. The chain recombines TRBV6-1 with TRBJ2-3; 13 bases match TRBD2. This CDR3 comprises 17 residues. CDR1 is MNHNS and CDR2 is SASEGT in the germline V gene. Trimming cost V 2 bases and J 4 bases; bases outside gene matches: 6. CDR3 nucleotides: TGTGCCAGCAGTGAATGGGGGACTAGCGGGATTGCAGATACGCAGTATTTT. This encodes CASSEWGTSGIADTQYF.

The chain has TRBV11-2 and TRBJ2-2; TRBD1 matches at 8 bases. The germline V gene has CDR1 SGHAT and CDR2 FQNNGV. V trimming: 5 bases; J trimming: 1 base; junction bases outside the gene matches: 6. This CDR3 has 16 amino acids. CDR3 in DNA: TGTGCCAGCAGCGCCCCCGGGACAGGGAACACCGGGGAGCTGTTTTTT. Its protein product is CASSAPGTGNTGELFF.

This chain joins TRBV28 and TRBJ2-7; 9 bases fit TRBD2. The V gene's germline CDR1 is MDHEN and CDR2 SYDVKM. CDR3 length: 16 amino acids. J lost 2 bases, V lost 1 base, and 6 bases had no gene match. In DNA, the CDR3 is TGTGCCAGCAGTTTATCGGGCAGCGGGAGGACCTACGAGCAGTACTTC. This sequence encodes CASSLSGSGRTYEQYF.

V usage is TRBV3-1 (or the pseudogene TRBV3-2) and J usage is TRBJ2-1; 10 nucleotides align to TRBD2. V shed 1 base, J shed 5 bases, and the junction held 5 bases outside the gene matches. Germline values: CDR1 LGHDT, CDR2 YNNKEL (reference sequence). This CDR3 has 16 amino acids. The CDR3 DNA reads TGTGCCAGCAGCCAAGGGGATAGCGGGAGGAACAATGAGCAGTTCTTC. Translation gives CASSQGDSGRNNEQFF.

The chain employs TRBV19 and TRBJ2-2; the D gene is possibly TRBD2 (6 bases). CDR1 and CDR2 from the germline V gene are LNHDA and SQIVND (reference sequence). The V gene lost 8 bases and the J gene lost 5 bases, with 18 bases spanning the gap. The CDR3 covers 15 residues. DNA of the CDR3: TGTGCCAGTCAACCTCTAGCGTCGGCAACCGGGGAGCTGTTTTTT. Protein product: CASQPLASATGELFF.

The V call is TRBV6-2 or TRBV6-3, the J call TRBJ2-3; TRBD2 aligns across 11 bases. The CDR3 is 15 residues long. J gave up 5 bases and V 5 bases, and 6 bases lay outside the gene matches. Germline values: CDR1 MNHEY, CDR2 SVGEGT. The CDR3 loop reads CASSDRLAGRDTQYF. DNA for the CDR3: TGTGCCAGCAGTGATAGACTAGCGGGAAGAGATACGCAGTATTTT.

The CDR3 nucleotides are TGTGCCAGCTCACAAAGGGAGAGTGGTAATCAGCCCCAGCATTTT. This gives the protein CASSQRESGNQPQHF. The chain employs TRBV18 and TRBJ1-5, with D uncertain. The V end was cut by 4 bases, the J end by 4 bases, with 14 bases between. This CDR3 has 15 residues. Germline assignment: CDR1 KGHSH and CDR2 LQKENI.

This clone was recorded only once. The rearrangement links TRBV4-1 to TRBJ2-5, with 14 positions matching TRBD2. Germline values: CDR1 MGHRA, CDR2 YSYEKL. The junction had 8 bases not matched to a gene; V was cut back by 0 bases and J by 5 bases. The CDR3 extends over 18 amino acids. CDR3 protein: CASSQDGTSGREGETQYF. CDR3 DNA sequence: TGCGCCAGCAGCCAAGACGGGACTAGCGGGAGAGAAGGGGAGACCCAGTACTTC.

The gene calls are TRBV6-4 and TRBJ2-2; 7 positions match TRBD1. J was trimmed by 3 bases and V by 2 bases; bases with no gene match: 3. The CDR3 covers 15 residues. CDR1 and CDR2 from the germline V gene are MRHNA and SNTAGT. CDR3 protein: CASSDGTGDTGELFF. As DNA, the CDR3 is TGTGCCAGCAGTGACGGTACAGGGGACACCGGGGAGCTGTTTTTT.

This chain links TRBV6-5 with TRBJ2-5; tentatively, D is TRBD2 (5 bases). V was shortened by 2 bases and J by 4 bases, with 14 bases between the two germline ends. This CDR3 is 15 amino acids long. Germline CDR1 reads MNHEY; CDR2 reads SVGAGI. CDR3 coding DNA: TGTGCCAGCAGTTACAGGTTCCTAGCTCCAGAGACCCAGTACTTC. Its translation is CASSYRFLAPETQYF.

In DNA form, the CDR3 reads TGTGCCACCAGTGAAGACAGGGGGCGGGGGACCCAGTACTTC. This sequence encodes CATSEDRGRGTQYF. The J gene is TRBJ2-5, the V gene TRBV24-1; 10 bases align to TRBD1. CDR3 length equals 14 residues. CDR1 KGHDR and CDR2 SFDVKD come from the germline V gene. J was trimmed by 7 bases and V by 4 bases; bases with no gene match: 5.

The V and J genes are TRBV19 and TRBJ1-2, with D uncertain. The CDR3 length is 13 residues. V gave up 3 bases and J gave up 3 bases, with 8 bases separating them. CDR1 LNHDA and CDR2 SQIVND come from the germline V gene (reference sequence). CDR3 region: CASSMRPDYGYTF. For the CDR3, the DNA is TGTGCCAGTAGTATGAGGCCAGACTATGGCTACACCTTC.

The chain links TRBV18 to TRBJ2-2, with a tentative D call TRBD1 (5 bases). V was shortened by 2 bases and J by 0 bases, with 7 bases between the two germline ends. This CDR3 is 15 amino acids long. Germline V gene sequence: CDR1 KGHSH, CDR2 LQKENI. The CDR3 bases are TGTGCCAGCTCACCAGGACAACCGAACACCGGGGAGCTGTTTTTT. Its translation is CASSPGQPNTGELFF.

This rearrangement joins TRBV25-1 to TRBJ1-5; weak D call: TRBD1 (5 bases). The germline CDR1 and CDR2 sequences are MGHDK and SYGVNS. There are 18 residues in the CDR3. The ends were cut back, 3 bases at V and 0 bases at J, with 18 bases in the middle. The CDR3 reads CASSDGGALRYSNQPQHF. The CDR3 bases are TGTGCCAGCAGTGATGGAGGGGCCCTCCGATATAGCAATCAGCCCCAGCATTTT.

This chain connects TRBV12-5 to TRBJ1-2, with a weak D call TRBD1 (6 bases). Germline V gives CDR1 LGHNT, CDR2 FRNRAP. The V gene lost 6 bases and the J gene lost 8 bases, with 16 bases spanning the gap. The length of the CDR3 is 13 residues. The CDR3 protein is CASGPGGGQGYTF. DNA for the CDR3: TGTGCTAGTGGCCCGGGGGGGGGCCAGGGCTACACCTTC.

The chain carries TRBV24-1 and TRBJ2-3; D might be TRBD1 (6 bases). This CDR3 region has 14 residues. Germline V gene sequence: CDR1 KGHDR, CDR2 SFDVKD. Trimming took off 2 bases at V and 1 base at J, with 6 bases between the two ends. The CDR3 bases are TGTGCCACCAGTGATTGGACAGGCACAGATACGCAGTATTTT. Amino acid sequence: CATSDWTGTDTQYF.

This clone was seen just once. V gene TRBV29-1 combines with J gene TRBJ1-2; D gene uncertain. Trimming removed 7 bases from V and 5 bases from J, with 14 bases in between. The V gene's germline CDR1 is SQVTM and CDR2 ANQGSEA. The CDR3 has 12 amino acids. The CDR3 DNA is TGCAGCGCTGGTGGCCAGACTTATGGCTACACCTTC. As protein: CSAGGQTYGYTF. Supplemented by reference TRBV29-1 and TRBJ1-2, the full variable domain reads SAVISQKPSRDICQRGTSLTIQCQVDSQVTMMFWYRQQPGQSLTLIATANQGSEATYESGFVIDKFPISRPNLTFSTLTVSNMSPEDSSIYLCSAGGQTYGYTFGSGTRLTVV.

The chain employs TRBV10-3 and TRBJ2-7, with 7 bases matching TRBD2. With 11 bases clipped from V and 1 base from J, the junction kept 5 bases outside the gene matches. The germline V gene encodes CDR1 ENHRY and CDR2 SYGVKD. This CDR3 has 12 residues. CDR3 in amino acids: CASAGQSYEQYF. DNA of the CDR3: TGTGCCTCAGCGGGGCAGTCCTACGAGCAGTACTTC.

This clone was found a few times. The gene calls are TRBV5-1 and TRBJ2-5; possible D gene TRBD2, 5 bases. CDR3 size: 14 residues. V shed 0 bases and J shed 5 bases, with 11 bases lying between them. In germline, CDR1 is SGHRS, CDR2 YFSETQ. CDR3 region: CASSLALVRETQYF. The CDR3 DNA is TGCGCCAGCAGCTTGGCACTAGTTCGGGAGACCCAGTACTTC.